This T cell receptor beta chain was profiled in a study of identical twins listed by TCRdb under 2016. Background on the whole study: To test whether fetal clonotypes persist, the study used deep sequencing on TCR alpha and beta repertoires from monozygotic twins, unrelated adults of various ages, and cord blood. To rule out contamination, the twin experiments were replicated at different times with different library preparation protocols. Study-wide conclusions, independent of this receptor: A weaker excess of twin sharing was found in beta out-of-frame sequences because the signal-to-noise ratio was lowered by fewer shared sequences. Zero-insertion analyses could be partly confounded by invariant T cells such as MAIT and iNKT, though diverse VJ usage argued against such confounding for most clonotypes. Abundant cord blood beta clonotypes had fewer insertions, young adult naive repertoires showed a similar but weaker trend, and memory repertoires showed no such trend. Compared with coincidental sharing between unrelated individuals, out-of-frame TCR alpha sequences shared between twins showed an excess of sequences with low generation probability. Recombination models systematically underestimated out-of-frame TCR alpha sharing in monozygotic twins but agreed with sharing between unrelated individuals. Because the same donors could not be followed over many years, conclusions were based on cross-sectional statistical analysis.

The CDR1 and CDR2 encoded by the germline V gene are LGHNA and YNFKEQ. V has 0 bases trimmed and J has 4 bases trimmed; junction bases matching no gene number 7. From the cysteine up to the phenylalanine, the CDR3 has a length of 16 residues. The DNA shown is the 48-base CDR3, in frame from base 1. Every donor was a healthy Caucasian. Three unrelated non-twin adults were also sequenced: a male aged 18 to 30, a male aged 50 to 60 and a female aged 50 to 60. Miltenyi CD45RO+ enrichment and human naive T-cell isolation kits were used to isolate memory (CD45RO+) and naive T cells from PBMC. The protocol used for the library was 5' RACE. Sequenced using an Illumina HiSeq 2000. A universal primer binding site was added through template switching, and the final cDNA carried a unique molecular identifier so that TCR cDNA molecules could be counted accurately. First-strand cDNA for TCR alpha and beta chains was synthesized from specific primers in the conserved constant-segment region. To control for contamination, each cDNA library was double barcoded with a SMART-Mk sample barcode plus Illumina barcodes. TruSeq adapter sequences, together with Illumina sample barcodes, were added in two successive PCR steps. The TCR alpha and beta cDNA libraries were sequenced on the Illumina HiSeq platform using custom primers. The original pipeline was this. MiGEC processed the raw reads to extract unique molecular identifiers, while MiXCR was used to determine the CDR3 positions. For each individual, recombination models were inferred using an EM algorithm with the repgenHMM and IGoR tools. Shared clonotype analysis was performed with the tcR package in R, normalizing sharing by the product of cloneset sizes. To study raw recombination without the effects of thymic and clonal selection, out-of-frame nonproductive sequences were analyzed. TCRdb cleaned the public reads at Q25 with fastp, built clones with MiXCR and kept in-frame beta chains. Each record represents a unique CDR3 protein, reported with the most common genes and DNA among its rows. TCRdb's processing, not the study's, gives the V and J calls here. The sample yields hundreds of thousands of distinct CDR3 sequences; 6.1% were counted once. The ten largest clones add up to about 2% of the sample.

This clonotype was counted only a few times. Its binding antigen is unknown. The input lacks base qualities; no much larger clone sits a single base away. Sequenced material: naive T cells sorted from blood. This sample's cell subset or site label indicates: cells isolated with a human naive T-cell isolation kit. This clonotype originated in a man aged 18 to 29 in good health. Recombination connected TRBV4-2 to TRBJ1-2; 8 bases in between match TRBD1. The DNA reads TGTGCCAGCAGCCAAGATCGTACAGGGGGTTTCTATGGCTACACCTTC. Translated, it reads CASSQDRTGGFYGYTF.